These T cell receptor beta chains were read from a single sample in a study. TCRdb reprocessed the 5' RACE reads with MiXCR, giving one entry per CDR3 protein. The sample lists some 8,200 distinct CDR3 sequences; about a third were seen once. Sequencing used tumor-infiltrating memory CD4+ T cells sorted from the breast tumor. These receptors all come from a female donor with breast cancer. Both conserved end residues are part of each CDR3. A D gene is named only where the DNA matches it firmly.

CAWQRDRPYEQYF	TRBJ2-7	TRBV30	NA
CASSQPRLGVGETQYF	TRBJ2-5	TRBV12-3/TRBV12-4	NA
CASSFRGYTDTQYF	TRBJ2-3	TRBV12-3/TRBV12-4	NA
CSTRDQGLASNTGELFF	TRBJ2-2	TRBV20-1	TRBD2
CASSLQGRMNTEAFF	TRBJ1-1	TRBV5-6	TRBD1
CSVDRLTEAFF	TRBJ1-1	TRBV29-1	NA
CSASPRASSYNEQFF	TRBJ2-1	TRBV20-1	NA
CASSLDRQGEAFF	TRBJ1-1	TRBV11-3	TRBD1
CASSRQVVDAAELFF	TRBJ2-2	TRBV12-3/TRBV12-4	NA
CASSQPTGGYNEQFF	TRBJ2-1	TRBV7-8	TRBD1
CASTLRGPTSSYEQYF	TRBJ2-7	TRBV5-1	NA
CAWSAGTGGLGSNQPQHF	TRBJ1-5	TRBV30	TRBD1
CATSSIRGMYEQYF	TRBJ2-7	TRBV15	NA
CASSLEAIRNSIYF	TRBJ1-3	TRBV5-1	NA
CASSLERGSTDTQYF	TRBJ2-3	TRBV5-1	NA
CASSLYLNTEAFF	TRBJ1-1	TRBV5-1	NA
CASKNRVWTEAFF	TRBJ1-1	TRBV6-1	NA
CASGLGLAGKPFSGANVLTF	TRBJ2-6	TRBV12-5	TRBD2
CASSRELLGQFF	TRBJ2-1	TRBV7-9	NA
CASSLPTKVQGDYSYTF	TRBJ1-2	TRBV11-2	TRBD1
CATSDPAKSIGTQYF	TRBJ2-3	TRBV24-1	NA
CASSGLAGWGGELFF	TRBJ2-2	TRBV19	TRBD2
CASSLGWGWTGELFF	TRBJ2-2	TRBV7-2	NA
CASSIGGGNTEAFF	TRBJ1-1	TRBV5-6	TRBD1
CASSLAAGDYGYTF	TRBJ1-2	TRBV7-2	NA
CASSLQGRNNQPQHF	TRBJ1-5	TRBV12-3/TRBV12-4	TRBD1
CASSIFAPAGGYEQYF	TRBJ2-7	TRBV19	TRBD2
CASRWDRANEQFF	TRBJ2-1	TRBV6-1	TRBD1
CASSQDREAPEAFF	TRBJ1-1	TRBV4-1	NA
CASSQRESYNEQFF	TRBJ2-1	TRBV7-9	TRBD2
CSATDRDNEQFF	TRBJ2-1	TRBV20-1	TRBD1
CASSFRTSGQTDTQYF	TRBJ2-3	TRBV11-2	TRBD2
CASSAGLAGTTYEQYF	TRBJ2-7	TRBV9	TRBD2
CASSQFWNSPLHF	TRBJ1-6	TRBV4-1	NA
CASSLGTGGGKDEQYF	TRBJ2-7	TRBV5-1	TRBD1
CASTVGTNEKLFF	TRBJ1-4	TRBV6-4	NA
CASSLSRGGYNERFF	TRBJ2-1	TRBV7-9	TRBD2